Following are 16 T cell receptor beta chains from one sample sequenced in a study of spatial heterogeneity in lung cancer. TCRdb redid the calling of the 5' RACE reads with MiXCR, one entry per CDR3 protein. Here the sample spans about 13,000 distinct CDR3 sequences, around 5.2% being singletons. This sample's time point: sample taken at primary tumor resection. No cell sorting; template was whole RNA from tumor, lung tissue or PBMC. Material: lung tumor tissue, obtained at surgery. These receptors came from a human donor with early-stage non-small cell lung cancer.

This clonotype occurred many times. This beta chain lies outside the target of a library built for alpha chains; its clone size means little. The chain combines TRBV29-1 with TRBJ2-5, with TRBD2 matching over 10 bases. In germline, CDR1 is SQVTM, CDR2 ANQGSEA. This CDR3 comprises 18 residues. The V gene end was trimmed by 6 bases and the J gene end by 4 bases; junction bases not matched to a gene: 20. CDR3 in amino acids: CSVDGLAETLGLVETQYF. DNA of the CDR3: TGCAGCGTCGATGGACTAGCGGAGACCCTTGGATTGGTAGAGACCCAGTACTTC.

This clonotype came up many times. In a library made to pick up alpha chains, this beta chain is a stray read with a size that means little. The chain is built from TRBV20-1 and TRBJ2-3; 10 positions match TRBD2. Germline V gene data show CDR1 as DFQATT and CDR2 as SNEGSKA (reference sequence). V gave up 5 bases and J gave up 2 bases; unmatched junction bases: 10. The CDR3 totals 16 residues. CDR3 DNA sequence: TGCAGTGCTCTAGCGGGGGCCGTTTTTGACACAGATACGCAGTATTTT. Translation: CSALAGAVFDTDTQYF.

This clonotype was seen at least ten times. This beta chain is a stray sequence in a library constructed for alpha chains; its clone size is not meaningful. The genes are TRBV7-2 and TRBJ2-3; D is unclear. Trimming pared 4 bases from V and 5 bases from J, leaving 13 bases between. The germline V gene has CDR1 SGHTA and CDR2 FQGNSA. There are 14 residues in the CDR3. The CDR3 DNA reads as TGTGCCAGCAGCTCCGACGGTGTTCTAGATACGCAGTATTTT. This gives the protein CASSSDGVLDTQYF.

This clonotype was observed at least ten times. This beta chain is an unintended read in a library built for alpha chains; its size means little. This rearrangement joins TRBV5-1 to TRBJ2-5, with D possibly being TRBD2 (6 bases). CDR3 length: 13 residues. V was pared by 4 bases and J by 4 bases, with 11 bases between. CDR1 and CDR2 (germline): SGHRS, YFSETQ. CDR3 protein: CASSLEGGETQYF. The CDR3, as DNA: TGCGCCAGCAGCCTGGAGGGCGGAGAGACCCAGTACTTC.

This clonotype was recorded many times. This beta chain slipped into a library made for alpha chains as a stray read, so its size is not meaningful. This chain connects TRBV4-3 to TRBJ2-3; tentatively, D is TRBD2 (5 bases). CDR3 size: 14 residues. V was trimmed by 2 bases and J by 2 bases, leaving 8 bases between them. CDR1 is LGHNA and CDR2 is YSLEER in the germline V gene. CDR3 loop: CASSQRLNTDTQYF. The CDR3 DNA is TGCGCCAGCAGCCAACGACTAAACACAGATACGCAGTATTTT.

This clonotype was counted many times. This beta chain is an off-target read within a library intended for alpha chains, so its frequency means little. V gene TRBV4-3 combines with J gene TRBJ2-7, with 9 nucleotides matching TRBD1. CDR3 size: 15 residues. Germline V gene lookup returns CDR1 LGHNA and CDR2 YSLEER. V was clipped by 0 bases and J by 6 bases; unmatched bases: 6. The CDR3 coding sequence is TGCGCCAGCAGCCAAGATGGTAACAGGGGGCGCGAGCAGTACTTC. Translating gives CASSQDGNRGREQYF.

Ten or more counts support this clonotype. This beta chain was picked up by a library intended for alpha chains and is off target, so its count carries little meaning. The V gene is TRBV7-2, the J gene TRBJ1-2; TRBD1 matches at 12 bases. Trimming removed 3 bases from V and 8 bases from J; junction bases left unmatched: 1. The CDR3 has 13 residues. Per germline, CDR1 SGHTA and CDR2 FQGNSA. The CDR3 DNA reads TGTGCCAGCAGCTTTGGGACAGGGGGCGGCTACACCTTC. It translates to CASSFGTGGGYTF.

By share, this clonotype counts as medium-sized. This beta chain slipped into a library made for alpha chains as a stray read, so its size is not meaningful. The chain has TRBV7-2 and TRBJ1-2, with TRBD1 identical over 12 bases. CDR1 is SGHTA, CDR2 FQGNSA, per germline. J was trimmed by 8 bases and V by 0 bases; bases with no gene match: 10. The CDR3 loop spans 17 amino acids. CDR3 DNA sequence: TGTGCCAGCAGCTTAGCGGCCCAGGGACAGGGGGCTAAAGGCTACACCTTC. Translated, it gives CASSLAAQGQGAKGYTF. Complete variable domain (other parts from reference TRBV7-2 and TRBJ1-2): GAGVSQSPSNKVTEKGKDVELRCDPISGHTALYWYRQSLGQGLEFLIYFQGNSAPDKSGLPSDRFSAERTGGSVSTLTIQRTQQEDSAVYLCASSLAAQGQGAKGYTFGSGTRLTVV.

This clonotype has at least ten counts. Little can be read into the size of this beta chain, an off-target read in a library designed for alpha chains. The chain links TRBV5-1 to TRBJ2-1; no clear D. This CDR3 is built from 13 residues. Between the trimmed V and J ends, which lost 0 bases and 9 bases, there was a span of 10 bases. Germline V CDR1 and CDR2: SGHRS, YFSETQ. The CDR3 nucleotides are TGCGCCAGCAGCTTGGCCGCACGGACTGAGCAGTTCTTC. As protein: CASSLAARTEQFF.

By its share, this clonotype is medium-sized (0.01 to 0.1%). This beta chain is an unintended read in a library built for alpha chains; its size means little. V gene TRBV27 combines with J gene TRBJ2-2; D uncertain. The CDR3 contains 13 residues. Trimming shortened V by 3 bases and J by 1 base, and 3 bases separated the two germline ends. CDR1 MNHEY and CDR2 SMNVEV come from the germline V gene (reference sequence). The CDR3 coding sequence is TGTGCCAGCAGTTTTCAGAACACCGGGGAGCTGTTTTTT. Protein sequence: CASSFQNTGELFF.

This clonotype was detected many times. This beta chain turned up in a library designed for alpha chains; as an off-target read, its abundance says little. J is TRBJ1-5 and V is TRBV12-3 or TRBV12-4; D remains ambiguous. The CDR3 has 13 residues. Trimming cost V 5 bases and J 7 bases, with 12 bases left between them. CDR3 residues: CASSTSNIQPQHF. In nucleotides, the CDR3 is TGTGCCAGCAGTACCTCGAATATACAGCCCCAGCATTTT.

This clonotype occurred many times. The size of this beta chain means little, since it is a stray read in a library made for alpha chains. The CDR3 DNA reads TGTGCCAGCAGTTTTGCTGGGGCCAACGTCCTGACTTTC. Its protein product is CASSFAGANVLTF. This chain joins TRBV12-3 or TRBV12-4 and TRBJ2-6; D unresolved. Trimming pared 3 bases from V and 2 bases from J, leaving 2 bases between. The CDR3 loop spans 13 amino acids.

This clonotype was seen ten or more times. This beta chain is a stray sequence in a library constructed for alpha chains; its clone size is not meaningful. The V and J genes are TRBV12-3 or TRBV12-4 and TRBJ1-4, with a weak D call TRBD1 (5 bases). V was pared by 4 bases and J by 3 bases, with 21 bases between. The CDR3 spans 18 residues. CDR3 DNA sequence: TGTGCCAGCAGTTATCAGGGAGTTGCCTCCTATTCTAATGAAAAACTGTTTTTT. It is translated as CASSYQGVASYSNEKLFF.

Turning to this clonotype: With the library built for alpha chains, this beta chain is off target and its frequency is not meaningful. V gene TRBV2 combines with J gene TRBJ2-7; D gene ambiguous. The germline CDR1 and CDR2 sequences are SNHLY and FYNNEI. Trimming pared 5 bases from V and 6 bases from J, leaving 11 bases between. The CDR3 is made up of 12 amino acids. The CDR3 region is CASSPRIFEQYF. CDR3 DNA: TGTGCCAGCAGTCCCAGGATTTTCGAGCAGTACTTC.

This clonotype was observed many times. Since the library was made to target alpha chains, this beta chain is a stray read and its abundance is not meaningful. This chain connects TRBV30 to TRBJ2-7; D gene ambiguous. The CDR3 totals 11 residues. Trimming left V 0 bases short and J 6 bases short, with 6 bases between. Germline loops: CDR1 GTSNPN, CDR2 SVGIG (reference sequence). CDR3 DNA sequence: TGTGCCTGGAGTGTAGGGTTCGAGCAGTACTTC. This gives the protein CAWSVGFEQYF. Looking up the rest from reference TRBV30 and TRBJ2-7 gives the full variable domain: SQTIHQWPATLVQPVGSPLSLECTVEGTSNPNLYWYRQAAGRGLQLLFYSVGIGQISSEVPQNLSASRPQDRQFILSSKKLLLSDSGFYLCAWSVGFEQYFGPGTRLTVT.

This clonotype was recorded at least ten times. As an off-target read in a library built for alpha chains, this beta chain has a frequency of little significance. This rearrangement joins TRBV6-1 to TRBJ1-1; D is undetermined. CDR3 length: 13 amino acids. CDR1 is MNHNS, CDR2 SASEGT, per germline. The germline V and J ends were trimmed by 5 bases and 5 bases, with 12 bases remaining between them. In DNA form, the CDR3 reads TGTGCCAGCAGTTTGCGTCTCTTTACTGAAGCTTTCTTT. Translated: CASSLRLFTEAFF.